Shown below are 25 T cell receptor beta chains from a single sample sequenced in a study of T cell changes during pregnancy in multiple sclerosis. Assay used: immunoSEQ multiplex PCR; TCRdb lists only in-frame clones, some missing. Of around 70,000 clones detected, 90% to 95% appear once; the ten largest clones hold 1.5% to 2%. Sample: peripheral blood, taken in the first trimester of pregnancy. The receptor set was obtained from a female donor in good health, enrolled as a control in a pregnancy study.

V is TRBV5-1 and J is TRBJ2-1; D is possibly TRBD2 (5 bases). The germline CDR1 and CDR2 sequences are SGHRS and YFSETQ. Trimming shortened V by 7 bases and J by 8 bases, and 16 bases separated the two germline ends. This CDR3 region has 13 residues. CDR3: CASGSDRLDEQFF. The CDR3 DNA reads TGCGCCAGCGGGAGCGACCGTCTCGATGAGCAGTTCTTC.

The chain has TRBV27 and TRBJ2-7; possible D gene TRBD2, 5 bases. Trimming shortened V by 3 bases and J by 1 base, and 10 bases separated the two germline ends. The CDR3 loop spans 14 amino acids. From germline, CDR1 is MNHEY and CDR2 SMNVEV (reference sequence). The CDR3 protein is CASSLVGRSYEQYF. In DNA form, the CDR3 reads TGTGCCAGCAGTTTGGTAGGGAGATCCTACGAGCAGTACTTC.

The chain links TRBV27 to TRBJ2-1; 7 nucleotides align to TRBD1. Trimming took 4 bases from V and 1 from J; bases not matched to a gene: 1. Germline lookup yields CDR1 MNHEY and CDR2 SMNVEV (reference sequence). CDR3 size: 14 residues. The CDR3, as DNA: TGTGCCAGCAGTTCGACAGGGTCCTACAATGAGCAGTTCTTC. Its translation: CASSSTGSYNEQFF.

The chain joins TRBV19 to TRBJ2-5; D not certain. Germline loops: CDR1 LNHDA, CDR2 SQIVND (reference sequence). The CDR3 covers 12 residues. Deletions cut 3 bases from V and 2 bases from J, with 4 bases between. CDR3 loop: CASSIGQETQYF. Written as DNA, the CDR3 is TGTGCCAGTAGTATCGGTCAAGAGACCCAGTACTTC.

The V and J genes are TRBV7-2 and TRBJ1-5, with TRBD1 as a possible D gene (6 bases). The V gene lost 1 base and the J gene lost 2 bases, with 12 bases spanning the gap. The germline V gene encodes CDR1 SGHTA and CDR2 FQGNSA. The CDR3 contains 16 residues. The CDR3: CASSLEGVFGNQPQHF. The CDR3 nucleotides are TGTGCCAGCAGCTTAGAGGGGGTATTTGGCAATCAGCCCCAGCATTTT.

The genes are TRBV7-6 and TRBJ2-7, with 7 bases aligning to TRBD2. V gave up 11 bases and J gave up 0 bases; unmatched junction bases: 13. Germline V CDR1 and CDR2: SGHVS, FNYEAQ. CDR3 length equals 15 residues. The CDR3 here is CAVNSAGAVSYEQYF. The CDR3 bases are TGTGCCGTTAACTCGGCGGGAGCCGTCTCCTACGAGCAGTACTTC.

A single count supports this clone. The rearrangement uses TRBV18 and TRBJ2-1, with 9 positions matching TRBD2. This CDR3 comprises 16 residues. CDR1 and CDR2 from the germline V gene are KGHSH and LQKENI. Trimming removed 0 bases from V and 7 bases from J; junction bases left unmatched: 7. CDR3 DNA sequence: TGTGCCAGCTCACCACCGAGCGGGAGGAGTGAGAATGAGCAGTTCTTC. Its translation is CASSPPSGRSENEQFF. Variable domain in full (rest from reference TRBV18 and TRBJ2-1): NAGVMQNPRHLVRRRGQEARLRCSPMKGHSHVYWYRQLPEEGLKFMVYLQKENIIDESGMPKERFSAEFPKEGPSILRIQQVVRGDSAAYFCASSPPSGRSENEQFFGPGTRLTVL.

This chain uses TRBV7-9 with TRBJ2-2; D might be TRBD2 (5 bases). The CDR3 is made up of 14 amino acids. Germline V CDR1 and CDR2: SEHNR, FQNEAQ (reference sequence). Trimming stripped 8 bases from V and 4 bases from J, with 14 bases between. CDR3 DNA: TGTGCCAGCGGAGGTGGGCTGGGCACCGGGGAGCTGTTTTTT. It specifies CASGGGLGTGELFF. Combining the CDR3 with reference TRBV7-9 and TRBJ2-2 gives the whole variable domain DTGVSQNPRHKITKRGQNVTFRCDPISEHNRLYWYRQTLGQGPEFLTYFQNEAQLEKSRLLSDRFSAERPKGSFSTLEIQRTEQGDSAMYLCASGGGLGTGELFFGEGSRLTVL.

This rearrangement joins TRBV6-6 to TRBJ2-1; a weak D match, TRBD2 (5 bases). Germline CDR1 MNHNY, CDR2 SVGAGI (reference sequence). The length of the CDR3 is 14 residues. Trimming left V 0 bases short and J 6 bases short, with 9 bases between. The DNA for the CDR3 is TGTGCCAGCAGTTACTCGAGGGAAATCAATGAGCAGTTCTTC. This gives the protein CASSYSREINEQFF.

The chain is built from TRBV2 and TRBJ2-1; weak D call: TRBD1 (5 bases). Per the germline V gene, CDR1 is SNHLY and CDR2 is FYNNEI. V was shortened by 5 bases and J by 7 bases, with 15 bases between the two germline ends. This CDR3 contains 14 residues. The CDR3 reads CASSRTPAGNEQFF. CDR3 sequence (DNA): TGTGCCAGCAGTCGGACCCCCGCAGGGAATGAGCAGTTCTTC.

The sample holds one count of this clone. The gene calls are TRBV4-1 and TRBJ1-3; perhaps TRBD1 as D (5 bases). Germline V gene lookup returns CDR1 MGHRA and CDR2 YSYEKL. The CDR3 runs 15 residues. Trimming removed 1 base from V and 5 bases from J, with 12 bases in between. CDR3 DNA: TGCGCCAGCAGCCAAGCCGGCAGGGATCGAAACACCATATATTTT. As protein: CASSQAGRDRNTIYF.

V and J are TRBV5-4 and TRBJ1-2, with a weak D call TRBD1 (6 bases). This CDR3 has 12 amino acids. Germline CDR1 SGHNT, CDR2 YYREEE (reference sequence). Trimming took 4 bases from V and 8 from J, leaving 12 bases between them. CDR3: CASSHRDKGYTF. The CDR3 nucleotides are TGTGCCAGCAGCCACAGGGATAAAGGCTACACCTTC.

The rearrangement links TRBV6-5 to TRBJ1-2; 10 bases map to TRBD1. In germline, CDR1 is MNHEY, CDR2 SVGAGI. J was trimmed by 4 bases and V by 7 bases; bases with no gene match: 6. The CDR3 has 14 residues. CDR3 DNA: TGTGCCAGCAAACGACAGGGGGCCGGCTATGGCTACACCTTC. This gives the protein CASKRQGAGYGYTF.

The chain recombines TRBV5-1 with TRBJ2-7; TRBD1 agrees at 8 bases. The CDR3 spans 13 residues. Germline CDR1 SGHRS, CDR2 YFSETQ. With 4 bases clipped from V and 5 bases from J, the junction kept 5 bases outside the gene matches. In nucleotides, the CDR3 is TGCGCCAGCAGCCTGACAGGGGACCACGAGCAGTACTTC. It is translated as CASSLTGDHEQYF. The full variable domain, its missing parts supplied by reference TRBV5-1 and TRBJ2-7, is KAGVTQTPRYLIKTRGQQVTLSCSPISGHRSVSWYQQTPGQGLQFLFEYFSETQRNKGNFPGRFSGRQFSNSRSEMNVSTLELGDSALYLCASSLTGDHEQYFGPGTRLTVT.

The chain recombines TRBV19 with TRBJ2-1, with 8 bases lining up with TRBD2. CDR3 size: 16 residues. Germline values: CDR1 LNHDA, CDR2 SQIVND (reference sequence). V lost 3 bases and J lost 5; bases outside the gene matches: 9. The CDR3 loop reads CASSIAGGRINNEQFF. The CDR3 nucleotides read TGTGCCAGTAGTATTGCCGGCGGGAGGATTAACAATGAGCAGTTCTTC. Full variable domain (missing parts from reference TRBV19 and TRBJ2-1): DGGITQSPKYLFRKEGQNVTLSCEQNLNHDAMYWYRQDPGQGLRLIYYSQIVNDFQKGDIAEGYSVSREKKESFPLTVTSAQKNPTAFYLCASSIAGGRINNEQFFGPGTRLTVL.

CDR3 bases: TGTGCCAGCAGACCGAGGGGGTCGCCTTCCGTCTACGAGCAGTACTTC. Translated, it gives CASRPRGSPSVYEQYF. This rearrangement joins TRBV27 to TRBJ2-7, with D perhaps matching TRBD1 (6 bases). Per germline, CDR1 MNHEY and CDR2 SMNVEV (reference sequence). The V end was cut by 6 bases, the J end by 3 bases, with 21 bases between. The CDR3 contains 16 residues.

V gene TRBV25-1 combines with J gene TRBJ2-3, with TRBD1 matching over 12 bases. Germline V gene sequence: CDR1 MGHDK, CDR2 SYGVNS. J gave up 7 bases and V 3 bases, and 5 bases lay outside the gene matches. The CDR3 extends over 15 amino acids. The CDR3 nucleotides are TGTGCCAGCAGTGAGCTGGGACAGGGGGCGAATACGCAGTATTTT. Translating it yields CASSELGQGANTQYF.

This clone was observed a single time. This chain connects TRBV4-2 to TRBJ1-5; 7 positions agree with TRBD1. The CDR3 covers 14 residues. V shed 3 bases, J shed 1 base, and the junction held 0 bases outside the gene matches. Germline values: CDR1 LGHNA, CDR2 YNFKEQ. DNA for the CDR3: TGTGCCAGCAGCCAGGGACAGAGCAATCAGCCCCAGCATTTT. Its protein is CASSQGQSNQPQHF.

The chain employs TRBV30 and TRBJ2-1, with 14 bases identical to TRBD2. With V trimmed by 3 bases and J by 4 bases, 5 bases remained unmatched. Germline lookup yields CDR1 GTSNPN and CDR2 SVGIG (reference sequence). There are 16 residues in the CDR3. CDR3 DNA sequence: TGTGCCTGGAGGCGACTAGCGGGAGGGAATTACAATGAGCAGTTCTTC. This translates into CAWRRLAGGNYNEQFF.

The rearrangement links TRBV6-1 to TRBJ2-7, with TRBD2 identical over 7 bases. CDR1 is MNHNS and CDR2 is SASEGT in the germline V gene. Trimming cost V 8 bases and J 1 base; bases outside gene matches: 5. CDR3 length equals 13 residues. The CDR3 sequence: CASASSGSYEQYF. The CDR3 DNA reads as TGTGCCAGCGCGAGTAGCGGGTCCTACGAGCAGTACTTC.

V is TRBV20-1 and J is TRBJ1-1; D is unclear. V was clipped by 7 bases and J by 3 bases, with 9 bases between them. Looked up from germline, CDR1 is DFQATT and CDR2 is SNEGSKA (reference sequence). The CDR3 runs 11 residues. CDR3 coding DNA: TGCAGTGGGCAGGATGACACTGAAGCTTTCTTT. As protein: CSGQDDTEAFF.

The V and J genes are TRBV20-1 and TRBJ2-7, with unresolved D. The V and J ends lost 5 bases and 3 bases respectively, with 8 bases between them. There are 11 residues in the CDR3. The germline CDR1 and CDR2 sequences are DFQATT and SNEGSKA (reference sequence). This CDR3 reads CSAPRSYEQYF. For the CDR3, the DNA is TGCAGTGCTCCCCGGAGCTACGAGCAGTACTTC.

The genes are TRBV15 and TRBJ2-7; D possibly corresponds to TRBD2 (5 bases). The CDR3 covers 13 residues. Germline CDR1 LNHNV, CDR2 YYDKDF (reference sequence). The V end lost 3 bases, the J end lost 7 bases, and 13 bases lay between the germline ends. The CDR3 nucleotides read TGTGCCACCAGCAGCTTGACCGGCGGGGAGCAGTACTTC. Residues: CATSSLTGGEQYF.

The chain uses TRBV7-9 and TRBJ2-7; tentatively, D is TRBD1 (5 bases). Germline CDR1 and CDR2: SEHNR and FQNEAQ (reference sequence). V shed 1 base and J shed 6 bases, with 16 bases lying between them. The CDR3 runs to 15 residues. CDR3: CASSLGSQGRCEQYF. The DNA for the CDR3 is TGTGCCAGCAGCTTAGGTAGCCAGGGTCGGTGCGAGCAGTACTTC.

The V gene is TRBV27, the J gene TRBJ2-7, with D perhaps matching TRBD1 (6 bases). This CDR3 is built from 16 residues. Looked up from germline, CDR1 is MNHEY and CDR2 is SMNVEV (reference sequence). The germline V and J ends were trimmed by 2 bases and 4 bases, with 18 bases remaining between them. The CDR3 DNA reads as TGTGCCAGCAGTTTAACGGCAGGGACACAGTTTTACGAGCAGTACTTC. Encoded protein: CASSLTAGTQFYEQYF.